This T cell receptor (beta chain) was identified during a study of blood T cell repertoires in COVID-19. This CDR3 has 14 residues. Germline V gene sequence: CDR1 MNHEY, CDR2 SVGAGI. The germline V and J ends were trimmed by 10 bases and 1 base, with 15 bases remaining between them. As handled by the study authors: Estimation of nucleated cell counts was performed using reference gene primer amplification. The method was immunoSEQ multiplex PCR; TCRdb's version includes in-frame clones alone and lacks a portion of them. Clonal size and the V and J genes are those of that table, whereas D and trimming came from the DNA. The table lists 180,000 or so clones, 85% to 90% of them singletons, with roughly 0.95% in the top ten.

Sequencing was done on a sample of peripheral blood. This chain connects TRBV6-5 to TRBJ2-3, with TRBD2 as a possible D gene (5 bases). This receptor was identified in a man between 18 and 35 years old with acute or convalescent COVID-19. CDR3 DNA sequence: TGTGCCACCCTGTCTCGCGGGCGCACAGATACGCAGTATTTT. Protein product: CATLSRGRTDTQYF.